This record concerns one T cell receptor beta chain sequence. There are a few counts of this clonotype. There is no known antigen for this receptor. The input lacks base qualities; no much larger clone sits a single base away. This specimen comes from a study of T-cell memory formation after mild COVID-19 (dated by TCRdb to the early 2020s). With regard to the full study: TCR sequence clusters from the two donors were largely donor specific. The cohort comprised two young, previously healthy adult volunteers, one female and one male. In a couple of donors, T-cell clones that expanded and contracted after mild COVID-19 were followed by sequencing TCRalpha and TCRbeta repertoires longitudinally.

For this chain, trimming is 6 bases at the V end and 0 bases at the J end, and the number of junction bases without a gene match is 16. The CDR3 covers 18 residues, taking in both the cysteine and the phenylalanine. Kept here is only the CDR3 DNA, which spans 54 bases and is read in frame from base 1. Via the germline V gene (reference sequence), CDR1 is DFQATT and CDR2 SNEGSKA. Ficoll-Paque density gradient centrifugation was the method used to isolate PBMCs. The sequencer was an Illumina NovaSeq 6000. TCRalpha and TCRbeta cDNA libraries were built by 5'RACE with constant-segment primers, adding sample barcodes and unique molecular identifiers. Trizol reagent was used to extract RNA from every sample. Library amplification was performed in two PCR steps, and a second sample barcode and Illumina TruSeq adapters were introduced in the second step. The libraries were sequenced on an Illumina NovaSeq using 2 x 150 bp paired-end reads. The study's processing was this. Demultiplexing of reads and collapsing into UMI-guided consensus sequences were performed with migec v1.2.7. With mixcr v2.1.11, UMI consensuses were aligned to TRA and TRB V and J templates and assembled into clonotypes. A clonotype was counted as expanded or contracted only if both edgeR and NoisET called the change significant, with noise models trained on biological replicates. For edgeR calls, the thresholds were a false discovery rate-adjusted p below 0.01 and a log2 fold-change of 1. As an exploratory analysis of dynamics, max-normalized trajectories of the 1000 most abundant clonotypes were examined with PCA combined with hierarchical clustering. Separately sequenced CD4+ and CD8+ repertoires were used to assign a CD4 or CD8 phenotype to each responding clone. The raw public data were reprocessed by TCRdb itself: fastp quality trimming at Q25, MiXCR clonotype calling, in-frame beta chains only. Each record represents a unique CDR3 protein, reported with the most common genes and DNA among its rows. The V and J calls were not made by the authors but by TCRdb's processing. In all, the sample holds a few hundred thousand distinct CDR3 sequences, and roughly 15% of those were seen once. 20% to 25% of the sample is in the top ten clones.

Broad study findings and their caveats: Contracting CD4+ clones were located mainly in the CM and EM memory subsets, whereas CD8+ clones were found to be enriched in EMRA. Clones contracting from day 15 to 85 had balanced CD4/CD8 phenotypes, while a second wave expanding from day 15 to 37 was biased towards CD4+. Some responding clones were found in pre-infection memory, which suggests that pre-existing cross-reactive memory T cells took part in the SARS-CoV-2 response. Whether the second-wave clones peaking on day 37 were SARS-CoV-2 specific was not confirmed. The study covered only a couple of mild cases, and larger cohorts including severe cases with pre-infection samples were considered necessary.

This clonotype was sampled from a man aged 18-30 years who had mild COVID-19 (a few samples of this study predate the infection). The sample titles of this study are shuffled in the database, so cell type and time point are left out; the donor was told from shared clones. Here the chain combines TRBV20-1 and TRBJ2-2; TRBD2 fits 7 bases in the junction. Sequenced input: PBMCs or a T cell subset sorted from them (not recorded which). The DNA sequence follows: TGCAGTGCCAATAACCTTGAGACTAGCAGCGCGAACACCGGGGAGCTGTTTTTT. Translated, it gives CSANNLETSSANTGELFF.